These 15 T cell receptor beta chains originate from one sample sequenced in a study of blood T cells in healthy people across ages. Primers used in a second PCR of about 7 to 12 cycles were a sample-barcoded 5' primer and a J-beta primer mix. TCRdb passed the 5' RACE reads through MiXCR, listing each CDR3 protein once. Of 850,000 or so distinct CDR3 sequences in the sample, around 28% were seen once. The specimen was blood. The receptors originated from a woman of 80 years or more in good health.

V gene TRBV2 combines with J gene TRBJ1-5; no firm D call. CDR1 and CDR2 from the germline V gene are SNHLY and FYNNEI. The CDR3 runs to 14 residues. With 7 bases removed from V and 3 bases from J, the gap between germline ends came to 13 bases. As DNA, the CDR3 is TGTGCCAGCACCGGAGCTCAGATCAATCAGCCCCAGCATTTT. It encodes CASTGAQINQPQHF. The full variable domain, its missing parts supplied by reference TRBV2 and TRBJ1-5, is EPEVTQTPSHQVTQMGQEVILRCVPISNHLYFYWYRQILGQKVEFLVSFYNNEISEKSEIFDDQFSVERPDGSNFTLKIRSTKLEDSAMYFCASTGAQINQPQHFGDGTRLSIL.

Details on this clonotype: Being one base from a much bigger clone, this may be a read error. The rearrangement links TRBV2 to TRBJ1-2, with D hard to call. Germline-derived CDR1 and CDR2 are SNHLY and FYNNEI. V dropped 7 bases and J dropped 8 bases, with 17 bases sitting between them. This CDR3 comprises 13 residues. The CDR3 reads CASMPDLEGGYTF. As DNA, the CDR3 is TGTGCCAGCATGCCGGACCTCGAAGGCGGCTACACCTTC.

This clonotype was picked up many times. The chain links TRBV6-2 or TRBV6-3 to TRBJ2-5, with D uncertain. CDR3 length: 14 amino acids. The germline CDR1 and CDR2 sequences are MNHEY and SVGEGT. V lost 0 bases and J 5 bases, leaving 10 bases between the germline ends. The CDR3 protein is CASSYSRSVETQYF. The CDR3 DNA sequence: TGTGCCAGCAGTTACTCGCGATCGGTGGAGACCCAGTACTTC.

The chain has TRBV5-6 and TRBJ1-1; the D gene is possibly TRBD1 (5 bases). Trimming shortened V by 2 bases and J by 7 bases, and 9 bases separated the two germline ends. CDR3 size: 12 residues. Germline V gives CDR1 SGHDT, CDR2 YYEEEE. This CDR3 is CASSFRDLEAFF. In DNA, the CDR3 is TGTGCCAGCAGCTTTCGGGACCTTGAAGCTTTCTTT.

This clonotype was observed at least ten times. The chain has TRBV20-1 and TRBJ2-1, with 8 positions matching TRBD2. The germline V gene has CDR1 DFQATT and CDR2 SNEGSKA (reference sequence). The CDR3 consists of 20 residues. V lost 4 bases, J lost 0 bases, and 20 bases stayed unmatched. CDR3: CSANPTGGGPAPGSYNEQFF. The CDR3 DNA is TGCAGTGCTAACCCCACCGGGGGGGGCCCGGCACCGGGCTCCTACAATGAGCAGTTCTTC.

Concerning this clonotype: A read error may be the cause here, since a much bigger clone is one base away. The chain is built from TRBV9 and TRBJ2-7; tentative D call: TRBD2 (7 bases). V lost 2 bases, J lost 7 bases, and 22 bases lay in between. CDR3 size: 16 residues. Germline assignment: CDR1 SGDLS and CDR2 YYNGEE. The DNA of the CDR3 is TGTGCCAGCAGCGTTCGTCGGGGGGCCTCCTACAATGAGCAGTACTTC. This sequence encodes CASSVRRGASYNEQYF.

For this clonotype: This may stem from a read error, because a much larger clone lies one nucleotide away. The chain uses TRBV6-2 or TRBV6-3 and TRBJ2-7, with D perhaps given as TRBD1 or TRBD2 (7 bases each). CDR3 length: 14 residues. The germline V gene has CDR1 MNHEY and CDR2 SVGEGT. The CDR3 is CASSRSSGGDERYF. The CDR3 DNA reads as TGTGCCAGCAGCAGATCCTCAGGGGGGGACGAGCGGTACTTC.

There are a few counts of this clonotype. Here the CDR3 reads CASRPTTSEDTGELFF. CDR3 coding DNA: TGTGCCAGCAGACCGACGACTAGCGAGGACACCGGGGAGCTGTTTTTT. This sequence joins TRBV6-5 and TRBJ2-2; 8 positions match TRBD2. The ends lost 6 bases at V and 3 bases at J; junction bases unmatched: 9. Germline CDR1 is MNHEY and CDR2 is SVGAGI. The CDR3 runs 16 residues.

Notes on this clonotype: A much larger clonotype is one base distant, so this may be a read error. The chain is built from TRBV14 and TRBJ1-2, with 7 nucleotides matching TRBD1. The CDR3 extends over 13 amino acids. Germline CDR1 SGHDN, CDR2 FVKESK. DNA of the CDR3: TGTGTCAGCAGCCAACAGGGGCGGTATGGCTACACCTTC. Translating it yields CVSSQQGRYGYTF.

V usage is TRBV9 and J usage is TRBJ2-1, with 8 nucleotides matching TRBD2. J gave up 6 bases and V 9 bases, and 14 bases lay outside the gene matches. The CDR3 spans 15 residues. The germline CDR1 and CDR2 sequences are SGDLS and YYNGEE. CDR3 in DNA: TGTGCCAACAGAGGAACGGGGGGGCCGGTCAATGAGCAGTTCTTC. The encoded protein is CANRGTGGPVNEQFF.

This clonotype was seen a few times. The chain combines TRBV6-2 or TRBV6-3 with TRBJ2-2; TRBD2 matches 8 bases. J lost 0 bases, V lost 3 bases, and 15 bases had no gene match. Germline V lookup: CDR1 MNHEY, CDR2 SVGEGT. The CDR3 has 20 residues. The CDR3 here is CASSYLEGYSGATNTGELFF. CDR3 nucleotide sequence: TGTGCCAGCAGTTATCTAGAGGGTTATAGCGGGGCCACGAACACCGGGGAGCTGTTTTTT.

This clonotype occurred a few times. The rearrangement uses TRBV23-1 and TRBJ2-7, with 9 bases aligning to TRBD1. TRBV23-1 is annotated as an ORF whose role is uncertain. Trimming took 6 bases from V and 2 from J; bases not matched to a gene: 11. This CDR3 contains 16 residues. The CDR3: CASSQPGQGRAYEQYF. In nucleotides, the CDR3 is TGCGCCAGCAGCCAACCTGGACAGGGGCGCGCCTACGAGCAGTACTTC.

Regarding this clonotype: A much bigger clone sits one base away, suggesting this may be a read error. This chain uses TRBV24-1 with TRBJ2-5, with D unresolved. CDR1 and CDR2 (germline): KGHDR, SFDVKD. There are 12 residues in the CDR3. V dropped 4 bases and J dropped 11 bases, with 13 bases sitting between them. CDR3 in DNA: TGTGCCACCAGTGACTATAACAATGAGCAGTACTTC. It encodes CATSDYNNEQYF.

V usage is TRBV18 and J usage is TRBJ2-7; 7 nucleotides line up with TRBD1. Per the germline V gene, CDR1 is KGHSH and CDR2 is LQKENI. This CDR3 region has 14 residues. Trimming took 5 bases from V and 4 from J; bases not matched to a gene: 8. In nucleotides, the CDR3 is TGTGCCAGCTCAACACGGGACAGTTGTTACGAGCAGTACTTC. It codes for CASSTRDSCYEQYF. The full variable domain, rest sourced from reference TRBV18 and TRBJ2-7, is NAGVMQNPRHLVRRRGQEARLRCSPMKGHSHVYWYRQLPEEGLKFMVYLQKENIIDESGMPKERFSAEFPKEGPSILRIQQVVRGDSAAYFCASSTRDSCYEQYFGPGTRLTVT.

V is TRBV6-1 and J is TRBJ2-5, with D possibly being TRBD1 or TRBD2 (5 bases each). Germline-derived CDR1 and CDR2 are MNHNS and SASEGT. The CDR3 length is 12 residues. V was trimmed by 8 bases and J by 11 bases, leaving 18 bases between them. For the CDR3, the DNA is TGTGCCAGCGGACGGGGCCTCAATGAGCAGTACTTC. The encoded protein is CASGRGLNEQYF.